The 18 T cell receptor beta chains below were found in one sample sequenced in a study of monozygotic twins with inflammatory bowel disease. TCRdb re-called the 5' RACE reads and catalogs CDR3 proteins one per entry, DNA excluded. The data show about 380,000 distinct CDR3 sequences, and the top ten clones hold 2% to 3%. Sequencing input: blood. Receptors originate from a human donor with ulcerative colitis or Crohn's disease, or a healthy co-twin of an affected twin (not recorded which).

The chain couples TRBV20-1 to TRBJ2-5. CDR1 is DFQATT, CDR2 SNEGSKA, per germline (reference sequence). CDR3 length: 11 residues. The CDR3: CSARLGETQYF.

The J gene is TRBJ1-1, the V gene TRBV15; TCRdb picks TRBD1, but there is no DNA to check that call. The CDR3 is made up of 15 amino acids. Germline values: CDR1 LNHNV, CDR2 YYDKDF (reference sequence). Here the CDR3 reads CATSRDRGMNTEAFF.

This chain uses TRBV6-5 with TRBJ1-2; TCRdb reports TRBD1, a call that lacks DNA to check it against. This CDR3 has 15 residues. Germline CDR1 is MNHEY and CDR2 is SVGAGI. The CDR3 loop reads CASSYWGGRNYGHTF.

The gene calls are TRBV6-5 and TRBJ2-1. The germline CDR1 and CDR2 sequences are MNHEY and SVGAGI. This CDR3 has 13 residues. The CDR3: CASSYSGGYEQFF.

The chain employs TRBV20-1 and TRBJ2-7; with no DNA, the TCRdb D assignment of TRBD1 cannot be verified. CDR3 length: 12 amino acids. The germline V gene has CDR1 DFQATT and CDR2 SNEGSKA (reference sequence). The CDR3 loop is CSANTGVREQYF.

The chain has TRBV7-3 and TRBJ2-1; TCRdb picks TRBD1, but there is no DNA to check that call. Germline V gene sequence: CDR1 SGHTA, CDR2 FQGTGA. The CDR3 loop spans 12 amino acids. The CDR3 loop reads CASSPGTPEQFF.

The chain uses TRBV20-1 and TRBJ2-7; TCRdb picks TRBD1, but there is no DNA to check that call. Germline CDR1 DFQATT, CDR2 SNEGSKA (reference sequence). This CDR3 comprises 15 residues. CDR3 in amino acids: CSARQDRAKAYEQYF.

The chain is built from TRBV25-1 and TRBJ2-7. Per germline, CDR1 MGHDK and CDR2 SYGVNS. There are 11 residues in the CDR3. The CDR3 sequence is CATRNTYEQYF.

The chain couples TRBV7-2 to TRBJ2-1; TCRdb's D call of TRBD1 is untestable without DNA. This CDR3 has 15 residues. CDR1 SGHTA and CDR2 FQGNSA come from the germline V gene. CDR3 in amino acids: CASSLADHSGTGQFF.

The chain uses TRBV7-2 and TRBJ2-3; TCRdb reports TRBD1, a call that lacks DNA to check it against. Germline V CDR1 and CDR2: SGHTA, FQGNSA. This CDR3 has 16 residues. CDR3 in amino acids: CASSLYGTGVTDTQYF.

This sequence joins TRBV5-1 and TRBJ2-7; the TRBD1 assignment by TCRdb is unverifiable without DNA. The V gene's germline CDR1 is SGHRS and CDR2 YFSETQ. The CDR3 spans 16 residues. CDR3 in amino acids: CASSYTGTENSYEQYF.

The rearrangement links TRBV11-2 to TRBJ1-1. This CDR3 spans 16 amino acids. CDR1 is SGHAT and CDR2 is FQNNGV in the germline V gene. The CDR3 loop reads CASSLAGTYMNTEAFF.

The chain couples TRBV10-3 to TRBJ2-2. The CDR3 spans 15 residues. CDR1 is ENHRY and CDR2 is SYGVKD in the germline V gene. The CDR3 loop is CAISEIEGDTGELFF.

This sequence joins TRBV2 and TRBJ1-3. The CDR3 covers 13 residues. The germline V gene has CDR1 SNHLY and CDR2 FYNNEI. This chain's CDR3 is CDIPGLGGNTIYF.

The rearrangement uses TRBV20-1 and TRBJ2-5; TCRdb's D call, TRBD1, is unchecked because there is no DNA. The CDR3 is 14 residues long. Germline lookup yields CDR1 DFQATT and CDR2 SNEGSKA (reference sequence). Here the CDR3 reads CSASPQGFGKTQYF.

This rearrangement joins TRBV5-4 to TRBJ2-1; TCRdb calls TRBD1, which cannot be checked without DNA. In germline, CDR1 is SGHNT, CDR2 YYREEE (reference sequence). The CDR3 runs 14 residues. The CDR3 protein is CASSLGQGSNEQFF.

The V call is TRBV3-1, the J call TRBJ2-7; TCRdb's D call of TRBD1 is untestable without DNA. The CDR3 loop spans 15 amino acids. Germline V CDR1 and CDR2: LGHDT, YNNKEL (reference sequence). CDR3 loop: CASSQGGVSSYEQYF.

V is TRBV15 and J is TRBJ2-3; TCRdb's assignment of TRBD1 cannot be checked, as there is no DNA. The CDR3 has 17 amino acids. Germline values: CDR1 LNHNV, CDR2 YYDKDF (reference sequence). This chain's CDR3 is CATSPPGAGVSGSPQYF.